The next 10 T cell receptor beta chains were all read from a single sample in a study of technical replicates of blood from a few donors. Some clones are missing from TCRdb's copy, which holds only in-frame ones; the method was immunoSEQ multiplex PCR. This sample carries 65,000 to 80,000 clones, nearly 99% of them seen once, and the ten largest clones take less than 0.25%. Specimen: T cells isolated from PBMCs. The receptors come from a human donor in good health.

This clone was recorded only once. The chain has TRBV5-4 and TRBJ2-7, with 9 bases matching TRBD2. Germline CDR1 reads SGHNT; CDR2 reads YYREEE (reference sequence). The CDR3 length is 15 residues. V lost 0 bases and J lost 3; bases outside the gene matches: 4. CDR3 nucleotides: TGTGCCAGCAGCTTGGCTGGGACTAGCTTCTACGAGCAGTACTTC. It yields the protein CASSLAGTSFYEQYF. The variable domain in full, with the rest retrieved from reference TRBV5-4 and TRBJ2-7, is ETGVTQSPTHLIKTRGQQVTLRCSSQSGHNTVSWYQQALGQGPQFIFQYYREEENGRGNFPPRFSGLQFPNYSSELNVNALELDDSALYLCASSLAGTSFYEQYFGPGTRLTVT.

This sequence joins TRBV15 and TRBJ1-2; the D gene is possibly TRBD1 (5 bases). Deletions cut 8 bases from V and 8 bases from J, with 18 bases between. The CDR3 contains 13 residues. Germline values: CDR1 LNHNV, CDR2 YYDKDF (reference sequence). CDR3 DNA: TGTGCCACCTATCCAGGCGGGGCACTGGGCTACACCTTC. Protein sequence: CATYPGGALGYTF.

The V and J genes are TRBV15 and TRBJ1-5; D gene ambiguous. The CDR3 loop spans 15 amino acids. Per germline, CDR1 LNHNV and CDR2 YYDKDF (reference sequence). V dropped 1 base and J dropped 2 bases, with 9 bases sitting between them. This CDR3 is CATSRAGGGNQPQHF. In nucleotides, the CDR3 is TGTGCCACCAGCAGAGCGGGAGGCGGCAATCAGCCCCAGCATTTT.

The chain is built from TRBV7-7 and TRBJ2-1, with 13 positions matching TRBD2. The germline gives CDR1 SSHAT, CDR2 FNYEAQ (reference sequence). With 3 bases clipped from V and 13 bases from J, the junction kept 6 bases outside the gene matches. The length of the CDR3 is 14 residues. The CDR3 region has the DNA TGTGCCAGCAGCTTGTCGGGACTAGCGGGGACCCAGTTCTTC. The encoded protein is CASSLSGLAGTQFF.

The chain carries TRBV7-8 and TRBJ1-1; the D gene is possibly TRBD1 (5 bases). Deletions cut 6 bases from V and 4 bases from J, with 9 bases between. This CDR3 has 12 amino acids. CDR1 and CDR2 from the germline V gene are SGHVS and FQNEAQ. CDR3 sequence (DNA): TGTGCCAGCAGACGGGGGGGCACTGAAGCTTTCTTT. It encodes CASRRGGTEAFF.

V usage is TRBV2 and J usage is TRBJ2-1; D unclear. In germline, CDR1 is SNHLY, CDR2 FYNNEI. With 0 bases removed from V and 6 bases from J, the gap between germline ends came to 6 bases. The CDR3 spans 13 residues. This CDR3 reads CASSEALSNEQFF. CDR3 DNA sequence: TGTGCCAGCAGTGAAGCGCTTAGCAATGAGCAGTTCTTC.

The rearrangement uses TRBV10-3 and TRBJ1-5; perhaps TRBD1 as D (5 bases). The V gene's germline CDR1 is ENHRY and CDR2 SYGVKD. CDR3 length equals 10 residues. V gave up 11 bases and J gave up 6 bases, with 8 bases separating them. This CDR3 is CAFGAQPQHF. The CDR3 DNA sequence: TGTGCCTTTGGGGCTCAGCCCCAGCATTTT.

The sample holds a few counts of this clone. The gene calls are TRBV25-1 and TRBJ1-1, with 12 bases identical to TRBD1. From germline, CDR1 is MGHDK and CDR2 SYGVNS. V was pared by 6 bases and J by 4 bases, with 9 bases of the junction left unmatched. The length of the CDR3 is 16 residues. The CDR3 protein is CASRGQGASFFTEAFF. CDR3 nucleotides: TGTGCCAGCAGGGGACAGGGGGCGAGTTTCTTCACTGAAGCTTTCTTT.

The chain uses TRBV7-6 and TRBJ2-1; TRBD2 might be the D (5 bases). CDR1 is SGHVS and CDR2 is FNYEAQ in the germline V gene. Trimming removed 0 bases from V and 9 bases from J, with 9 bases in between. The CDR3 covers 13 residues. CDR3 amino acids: CASSLARGSEQFF. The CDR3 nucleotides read TGTGCCAGCAGCTTAGCGCGAGGGAGTGAGCAGTTCTTC. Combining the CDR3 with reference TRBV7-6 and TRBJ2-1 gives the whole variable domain GAGVSQSPRYKVTKRGQDVALRCDPISGHVSLYWYRQALGQGPEFLTYFNYEAQQDKSGLPNDRFSAERPEGSISTLTIQRTEQRDSAMYRCASSLARGSEQFFGPGTRLTVL.

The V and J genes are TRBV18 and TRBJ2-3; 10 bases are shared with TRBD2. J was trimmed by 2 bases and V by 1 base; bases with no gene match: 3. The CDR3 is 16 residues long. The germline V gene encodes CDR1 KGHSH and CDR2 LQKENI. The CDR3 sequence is CASSPLAGGPTDTQYF. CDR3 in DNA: TGTGCCAGCTCACCACTAGCGGGAGGTCCCACAGATACGCAGTATTTT.